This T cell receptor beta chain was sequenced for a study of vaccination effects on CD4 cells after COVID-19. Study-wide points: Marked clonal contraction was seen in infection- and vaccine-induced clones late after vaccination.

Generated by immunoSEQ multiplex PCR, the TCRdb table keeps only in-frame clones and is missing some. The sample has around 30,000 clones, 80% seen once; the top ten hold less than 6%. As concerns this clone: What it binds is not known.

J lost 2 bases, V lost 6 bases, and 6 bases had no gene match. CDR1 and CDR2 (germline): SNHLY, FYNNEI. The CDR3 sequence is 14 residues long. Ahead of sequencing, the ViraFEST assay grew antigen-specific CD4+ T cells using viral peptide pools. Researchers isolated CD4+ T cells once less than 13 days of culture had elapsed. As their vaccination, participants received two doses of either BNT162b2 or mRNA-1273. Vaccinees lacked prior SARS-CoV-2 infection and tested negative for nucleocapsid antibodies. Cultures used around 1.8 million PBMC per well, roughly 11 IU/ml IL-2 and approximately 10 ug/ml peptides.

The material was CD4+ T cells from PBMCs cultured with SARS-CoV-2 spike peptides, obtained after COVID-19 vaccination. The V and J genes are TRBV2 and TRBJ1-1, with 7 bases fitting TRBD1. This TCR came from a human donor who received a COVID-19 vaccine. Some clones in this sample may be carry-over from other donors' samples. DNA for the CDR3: TGTGCCAGCAGCCTCAGGGGGGCAAACACTGAAGCTTTCTTT. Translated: CASSLRGANTEAFF.